This T cell receptor (beta chain) was found in a study of T cells in tuberculosis. Study in general: In South Africa, adults with active tuberculosis were compared with IGRA-negative and latently infected IGRA-positive adolescents.

As concerns this clone: Its antigen is currently unknown.

The study, taken as a whole, reports: Classification accuracy was roughly 87% (AUROC approximately 0.89) with the GMM-specific repertoire.

TCRdb's table, derived via immunoSEQ multiplex PCR, lists solely in-frame clones and lacks some. The sample carries about 24,000 clones, over 95% recorded once. The CDR3 extends over 15 amino acids. V lost 0 bases to trimming and J lost 1 base, with 8 bases between them. Germline CDR1 reads PRHDT; CDR2 reads FYEKMQ (reference sequence). The receptor comes from a donor aged 10-29 years with latent tuberculosis or without tuberculosis infection. The sample consisted of PBMCs. The chain uses TRBV13 and TRBJ2-3; D gene unclear. DNA for the CDR3: TGTGCCAGCAGCTTAGGCCGCGTAGGCACAGATACGCAGTATTTT. Translation gives CASSLGRVGTDTQYF.